This T cell receptor beta chain was captured in a study of T-cell memory formation after mild COVID-19. The overall study: TCR clustering was largely donor specific.

TCRdb called the 5' RACE reads again in MiXCR, with one record for every CDR3 protein. The sample yields roughly 120,000 distinct CDR3 sequences, 16% seen once. CDR1 SGHVS and CDR2 FNYEAQ come from the germline V gene. V was clipped by 1 base and J by 6 bases; unmatched bases: 5. This CDR3 is 15 amino acids long. Study-level results: Cross-reactive memory appears to have joined, as suggested by some responding clones showing up in pre-infection memory. Contracting CD8+ clones were enriched in EMRA, CD4+ mainly in CM and EM.

Comments on this clonotype: What it binds is unknown.

The sequencing sample was made of PBMCs or a T cell subset sorted from them (not recorded which). The V call is TRBV7-6, the J call TRBJ2-7; TRBD2 matches 11 bases. This sequence originates from an adult woman who had mild COVID-19 (a few samples of this study predate the infection). Cell type and time point are not known. CDR3 in DNA: TGTGCCAGCAGCTTAGGGGAGCTAGCGGGAGGCGAGCAGTACTTC. Amino acid sequence: CASSLGELAGGEQYF.